This section outlines one T cell receptor beta chain sequence together with its context. Antigen specificity is unknown. These data are taken from a study of cytomegalovirus exposure and HLA in healthy donors. The PCR was carried out with 60 Vbeta primers and 13 Jbeta primers. Assay used: immunoSEQ multiplex PCR; TCRdb lists only in-frame clones, some missing. The sample has some 130,000 clones; under 85% are singletons. Overall study findings and caveats: Specific recognition of CMV antigens was confirmed in vitro for three chains (all CMV-associated).

The CDR3 runs to 15 residues. This chain links TRBV21-1 with TRBJ1-1; the table's TRBD1 call for D was not verified on the DNA. TRBV21-1 is labeled a pseudogene. Source material: PBMCs. This clonotype was sampled from a woman between 50 and 59 years old in good health and CMV-seropositive. CDR3 protein: CASSRGQHMNTEAFF. The CDR3, as DNA: TGTGCCAGCAGCAGGGGACAGCACATGAACACTGAAGCTTTCTTT.